The 13 T cell receptor beta chains in this list originate from one sample, sequenced in a study of T-cell reconstitution after alpha-beta-depleted transplantation in children. Preparation of the TCRbeta library was carried out with unique molecular identifiers. TCRdb analysed the PCR reads with MiXCR anew, one entry per CDR3 protein. Of about 980,000 distinct CDR3 sequences in the sample, about 29% were seen once. This specimen was PBMCs, mostly from graft donor cells, taken 360 days after TCRalphabeta/CD19-depleted stem cell transplant. Every receptor here comes from a boy younger than two who had a stem cell transplant for SCID, so the T cells may come from the graft donor.

The CDR3 nucleotides read TGCAGCGTTGAGGTACTAGCGGGGGCCCACTACGAGCAGTACTTC. Protein product: CSVEVLAGAHYEQYF. This rearrangement joins TRBV29-1 to TRBJ2-7; 11 bases line up with TRBD2. CDR3 length: 15 amino acids. CDR1 and CDR2 from the germline V gene are SQVTM and ANQGSEA. V was pared by 3 bases and J by 3 bases, with 7 bases of the junction left unmatched.

This chain links TRBV29-1 with TRBJ2-1; 9 positions agree with TRBD1. From germline, CDR1 is SQVTM and CDR2 ANQGSEA. Trimming took 3 bases from V and 8 from J; bases not matched to a gene: 2. The CDR3 covers 12 residues. The CDR3 here is CSVDRTGDEQFF. CDR3 sequence (DNA): TGCAGCGTTGATAGGACAGGGGATGAGCAGTTCTTC.

A few counts support this clonotype. The chain recombines TRBV20-1 with TRBJ2-7; weak D call: TRBD1 (6 bases). V shed 1 base and J shed 2 bases, with 15 bases lying between them. The CDR3 length is 15 residues. In germline, CDR1 is DFQATT, CDR2 SNEGSKA (reference sequence). CDR3 sequence: CSARASTGTTYEQYF. DNA of the CDR3: TGCAGTGCTAGAGCTTCGACAGGAACCACCTACGAGCAGTACTTC.

The sample holds a few counts of this clonotype. This chain joins TRBV29-1 and TRBJ2-3; D is ambiguous. The CDR3 sequence is 17 residues long. In germline, CDR1 is SQVTM, CDR2 ANQGSEA. V gave up 4 bases and J gave up 3 bases, with 23 bases separating them. Written as DNA, the CDR3 is TGCAGCGTTGGCCCGAGGCTAGGTCGCCTGGATACAGATACGCAGTATTTT. Translating it yields CSVGPRLGRLDTDTQYF.

To note about this clonotype: Mismatch with germline at one junction end may stem from a read error. CDR3 sequence (DNA): TGTGCCAGCAGCTTAGACATCCGGGAGGACAGTGCCCACTTC. Residues: CASSLDIREDSAHF. The J gene is TRBJ2-7, the V gene TRBV11-1; possibly TRBD2 for D (7 bases). Germline V gives CDR1 SGHAT, CDR2 FQDESV (reference sequence). There are 14 residues in the CDR3.

This clonotype has a single count. The chain couples TRBV12-3 or TRBV12-4 to TRBJ1-1; D is possibly TRBD1 (5 bases). The ends were cut back, 6 bases at V and 3 bases at J, with 14 bases in the middle. This CDR3 has 14 residues. CDR3: CASRIGAGDTEAFF. The CDR3 DNA reads as TGTGCCAGCAGAATCGGGGCCGGGGACACTGAAGCTTTCTTT.

The J gene is TRBJ1-1, the V gene TRBV5-1; D uncertain. Trimming cost V 0 bases and J 10 bases, with 16 bases left between them. Germline lookup yields CDR1 SGHRS and CDR2 YFSETQ. The CDR3 has 14 amino acids. CDR3 amino acids: CASSLEAVVSGAFF. The CDR3 coding sequence is TGCGCCAGCAGCTTGGAGGCGGTGGTCTCGGGAGCTTTCTTT.

This rearrangement joins TRBV4-1 to TRBJ2-6, with D possibly TRBD1 on 6 matching bases. The CDR3 extends over 18 amino acids. Germline V gene sequence: CDR1 MGHRA, CDR2 YSYEKL. The V end was cut by 4 bases, the J end by 3 bases, with 19 bases between. The CDR3 sequence: CASSRTGFWGLGANVLTF. The DNA of the CDR3 is TGCGCCAGCAGCCGCACCGGCTTTTGGGGGCTTGGGGCCAACGTCCTGACTTTC.

The gene calls are TRBV12-3 or TRBV12-4 and TRBJ2-2; 7 nucleotides match TRBD1. CDR3 size: 14 residues. Trimming took 3 bases from V and 7 from J; bases not matched to a gene: 5. The CDR3, as DNA: TGTGCCAGCAGTTTTAGTGGGGACAGCGGGGAGCTGTTTTTT. Protein: CASSFSGDSGELFF.

The chain combines TRBV29-1 with TRBJ2-4; TRBD1 matches at 10 bases. Germline trimming cut 6 bases from V and 6 bases from J; bases unmatched to any gene: 14. In germline, CDR1 is SQVTM, CDR2 ANQGSEA. CDR3 length: 16 residues. Here the CDR3 DNA reads TGCAGCGTAGCCATGGGTCGGACAGGGGGAGGAAACATTCAGTACTTC. It specifies CSVAMGRTGGGNIQYF.

This clonotype was observed at least ten times. CDR3: CASTKQGYGETQYF. The CDR3 DNA reads TGTGCCAGCACCAAACAGGGGTACGGAGAGACCCAGTACTTC. The rearrangement uses TRBV7-8 and TRBJ2-5; TRBD1 aligns across 7 bases. Trimming cost V 7 bases and J 4 bases; bases outside gene matches: 9. Germline loops: CDR1 SGHVS, CDR2 FQNEAQ. This CDR3 contains 14 residues.

This clonotype has at least ten counts. The chain joins TRBV12-3 or TRBV12-4 to TRBJ2-1, with D possibly matching TRBD2 (6 bases). Trimming left V 3 bases short and J 7 bases short, with 10 bases between. This CDR3 comprises 13 residues. CDR3 DNA sequence: TGTGCCAGCAGTTTGTCAGGAGGGAATGAGCAGTTCTTC. Its protein product is CASSLSGGNEQFF.

This clonotype was recorded a few times. A junction end diverges from the germline sequence, so it may reflect a read error. CDR3 in DNA: TGTGCCTGCAGCCAAGTGGGGGGGAGGGCCTACGAGCAGTACTTC. This codes for CACSQVGGRAYEQYF. This sequence joins TRBV3-1 and TRBJ2-7; 7 nucleotides align to TRBD2. This CDR3 spans 15 amino acids. CDR1 is LGHDT and CDR2 is YNNKEL in the germline V gene (reference sequence).